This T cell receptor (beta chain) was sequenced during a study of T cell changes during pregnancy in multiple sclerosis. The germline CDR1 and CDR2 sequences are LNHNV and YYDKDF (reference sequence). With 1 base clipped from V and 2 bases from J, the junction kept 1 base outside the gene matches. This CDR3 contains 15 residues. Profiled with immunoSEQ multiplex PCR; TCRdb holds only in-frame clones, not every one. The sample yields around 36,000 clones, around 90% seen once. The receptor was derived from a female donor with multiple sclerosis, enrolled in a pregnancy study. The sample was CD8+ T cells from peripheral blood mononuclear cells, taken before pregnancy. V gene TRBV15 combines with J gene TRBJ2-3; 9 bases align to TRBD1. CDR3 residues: CATSRGDRDTDTQYF. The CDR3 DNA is TGTGCCACCAGCAGAGGGGACAGGGACACAGATACGCAGTATTTT.